This is a list of T cell receptor beta chains from one sample in a study of T cells after yellow fever vaccination. TCRdb called the 5' RACE reads again in MiXCR, with one record for every CDR3 protein. Of 99,000 or so distinct CDR3 sequences listed, roughly 6% are singletons. Sequenced material: CD8+ T cells sorted from PBMCs, taken 10 days after the yellow fever booster vaccination. All receptors derive from a man aged 18 to 35 who received the YFV17D yellow fever vaccine. Each CDR3 is given with its conserved first and last residue. Fields, in order: J gene, V gene, D gene, clone size, CDR3 protein, CDR3 DNA. A D gene is named only where the DNA matches it firmly. Clone sizes are given selectively: once, few, many, or a class where the clone is expanded.

J gene: TRBJ2-6; V gene: TRBV27; D gene: -; clone size: -; CDR3 protein: CASSFLGTGANVLTF; CDR3 DNA: TGTGCCAGCAGTTTCTTGGGTACCGGGGCCAACGTCCTGACTTTC
J gene: TRBJ2-1; V gene: TRBV29-1; D gene: TRBD1; clone size: few; CDR3 protein: CSVHVTGENNEQFF; CDR3 DNA: TGCAGCGTCCACGTGACAGGGGAGAACAATGAGCAGTTCTTC
J gene: TRBJ2-3; V gene: TRBV9; D gene: -; clone size: few; CDR3 protein: CASSVAQGLRGTDTQYF; CDR3 DNA: TGTGCCAGCAGCGTAGCCCAGGGACTCCGAGGGACAGATACGCAGTATTTT
J gene: TRBJ1-2; V gene: TRBV4-1; D gene: -; clone size: -; CDR3 protein: CASSSAVANYGYTF; CDR3 DNA: TGCGCCAGCAGCTCGGCGGTAGCTAACTATGGCTACACCTTC
J gene: TRBJ2-1; V gene: TRBV4-1; D gene: -; clone size: few; CDR3 protein: CASSHIEGFYNEQFF; CDR3 DNA: TGCGCCAGCAGCCACATCGAGGGGTTCTACAATGAGCAGTTCTTC
J gene: TRBJ2-1; V gene: TRBV11-3; D gene: -; clone size: -; CDR3 protein: CASSLDSSNEQFF; CDR3 DNA: TGTGCCAGCAGCTTAGATTCGTCCAATGAGCAGTTCTTC
J gene: TRBJ1-1; V gene: TRBV7-6; D gene: TRBD1; clone size: few; CDR3 protein: CASSPTLGGTGVGTEAFF; CDR3 DNA: TGTGCCAGCAGCCCAACTTTGGGCGGGACAGGGGTTGGCACTGAAGCTTTCTTT
J gene: TRBJ1-6; V gene: TRBV5-5; D gene: -; clone size: few; CDR3 protein: CASSNSWDTSPLHF; CDR3 DNA: TGTGCCAGCAGCAACTCCTGGGACACTTCACCCCTCCACTTT
J gene: TRBJ2-1; V gene: TRBV6-6; D gene: -; clone size: -; CDR3 protein: CASTLPLGDNEQFF; CDR3 DNA: TGTGCCAGCACCCTCCCCCTCGGAGACAATGAGCAGTTCTTC
J gene: TRBJ1-1; V gene: TRBV5-1; D gene: -; clone size: -; CDR3 protein: CASRESRAGTEAFF; CDR3 DNA: TGCGCCAGTCGGGAGAGCCGGGCGGGCACTGAAGCTTTCTTT
J gene: TRBJ2-4; V gene: TRBV27; D gene: -; clone size: many; CDR3 protein: CASSPGLVSKNIQYF; CDR3 DNA: TGTGCCAGCAGCCCCGGGCTTGTTTCCAAAAACATTCAGTACTTC
J gene: TRBJ1-1; V gene: TRBV12-3/TRBV12-4; D gene: -; clone size: few; CDR3 protein: CASSPLRTANTEAFF; CDR3 DNA: TGTGCCAGCAGCCCCTTAAGGACAGCCAACACTGAAGCTTTCTTT
J gene: TRBJ1-2; V gene: TRBV11-2; D gene: TRBD1; clone size: many; CDR3 protein: CASSLGQGNYGYTF; CDR3 DNA: TGTGCCAGCAGCTTAGGACAGGGAAACTATGGCTACACCTTC
J gene: TRBJ2-1; V gene: TRBV15; D gene: TRBD1; clone size: -; CDR3 protein: CATSRSGTGEPLNEQFF; CDR3 DNA: TGTGCCACCAGCAGATCAGGGACAGGGGAACCCCTTAATGAGCAGTTCTTC
J gene: TRBJ2-3; V gene: TRBV4-1; D gene: TRBD2; clone size: few; CDR3 protein: CASSPSGGASSTDTQYF; CDR3 DNA: TGCGCCAGCAGCCCTAGCGGGGGGGCCTCTAGCACAGATACGCAGTATTTT
J gene: TRBJ2-3; V gene: TRBV11-2; D gene: -; clone size: -; CDR3 protein: CASSLHGVADTQYF; CDR3 DNA: TGTGCCAGCAGCCTCCATGGCGTTGCAGATACGCAGTATTTT
J gene: TRBJ2-5; V gene: TRBV6-5; D gene: TRBD2; clone size: -; CDR3 protein: CASSPGGSGETQYF; CDR3 DNA: TGTGCCAGCAGCCCCGGGGGGTCCGGAGAGACCCAGTACTTC
J gene: TRBJ2-7; V gene: TRBV5-6; D gene: -; clone size: -; CDR3 protein: CASSPGLVSYEQYF; CDR3 DNA: TGTGCCAGCAGCCCAGGACTGGTCTCCTACGAGCAGTACTTC
J gene: TRBJ2-3; V gene: TRBV19; D gene: TRBD2; clone size: -; CDR3 protein: CASSAHGGSTDTQYF; CDR3 DNA: TGTGCCAGTAGTGCCCACGGGGGGAGCACAGATACGCAGTATTTT
J gene: TRBJ2-3; V gene: TRBV7-9; D gene: TRBD1; clone size: -; CDR3 protein: CASSSPGQSATDTQYF; CDR3 DNA: TGTGCCAGCAGCTCTCCGGGACAGTCTGCCACAGATACGCAGTATTTT
J gene: TRBJ1-5; V gene: TRBV7-9; D gene: TRBD1; clone size: -; CDR3 protein: CASGDRYSNQPQHF; CDR3 DNA: TGTGCCAGCGGGGACAGGTATAGCAATCAGCCCCAGCATTTT
J gene: TRBJ2-5; V gene: TRBV12-3/TRBV12-4; D gene: TRBD2; clone size: many; CDR3 protein: CASTLAGGKETQYF; CDR3 DNA: TGTGCCAGCACCTTAGCGGGGGGAAAAGAGACCCAGTACTTC
J gene: TRBJ2-2; V gene: TRBV12-3/TRBV12-4; D gene: -; clone size: -; CDR3 protein: CASSFLAGKTGELFF; CDR3 DNA: TGTGCCAGCAGTTTTTTGGCGGGGAAGACCGGGGAGCTGTTTTTT
J gene: TRBJ1-1; V gene: TRBV6-5; D gene: -; clone size: -; CDR3 protein: CASSLTGLNTEAFF; CDR3 DNA: TGTGCCAGCAGTTTAACAGGGTTAAACACTGAAGCTTTCTTT